Shown below are 5 T cell receptor beta chains from a single sample sequenced in a study of long-term antiretroviral therapy in people with HIV. Investigators performed immunoSEQ version v3.0 at survey level. Method: immunoSEQ multiplex PCR; TCRdb's copy keeps in-frame clones and lacks some. The sample lists 48,000 or so clones, about 80% seen once, with roughly 3% in the top ten. The source was unsorted PBMCs, collected 0.8 years after starting antiretroviral therapy. Every receptor here comes from a woman aged 18-29 years with HIV.

The chain has TRBV19 and TRBJ2-1, with D maybe TRBD1 (5 bases). Deletions cut 8 bases from V and 3 bases from J, with 11 bases between. Germline V CDR1 and CDR2: LNHDA, SQIVND (reference sequence). The CDR3 runs to 13 residues. CDR3 nucleotides: TGTGCCAGTCGGTCAGGGATCTACAATGAGCAGTTCTTC. This gives the protein CASRSGIYNEQFF.

This clone has more than one count but fewer than ten. The V gene is TRBV6-5, the J gene TRBJ2-1; TRBD2 matches 11 bases. The CDR3 loop spans 15 amino acids. CDR1 MNHEY and CDR2 SVGAGI come from the germline V gene. Losses at the gene ends were 5 bases for V and 5 bases for J; bases not matched to a gene: 5. The CDR3 nucleotides are TGTGCCAGCAGTAGGGGACTAGCGGCGGACAATGAGCAGTTCTTC. This sequence encodes CASSRGLAADNEQFF.

This clone was observed a few times. The rearrangement joins TRBV27 to TRBJ2-7, with TRBD2 matching 8 bases. This CDR3 is built from 13 residues. V lost 2 bases to trimming and J lost 4 bases; unmatched junction nucleotides: 1. Per germline, CDR1 MNHEY and CDR2 SMNVEV (reference sequence). DNA for the CDR3: TGTGCCAGCAGTTTAGCGGGAGGATACGAGCAGTACTTC. Translating gives CASSLAGGYEQYF.

The chain uses TRBV12-5 and TRBJ1-2, with a tentative D call TRBD1 (6 bases). The CDR3 has 13 amino acids. V dropped 4 bases and J dropped 4 bases, with 10 bases sitting between them. Looked up from germline, CDR1 is LGHNT and CDR2 is FRNRAP. In DNA form, the CDR3 reads TGTGCTAGTGGTTCGGACAGAATCTATGGCTACACCTTC. This gives the protein CASGSDRIYGYTF.

V gene TRBV5-6 combines with J gene TRBJ2-3; tentatively, D is TRBD2 (6 bases). CDR3 length: 17 amino acids. Germline V gives CDR1 SGHDT, CDR2 YYEEEE. Trimming removed 3 bases from V and 0 bases from J, with 17 bases in between. Here the CDR3 DNA reads TGTGCCAGCAGCTCAAAGGGTAGGGACTGGAGCACAGATACGCAGTATTTT. It translates to CASSSKGRDWSTDTQYF.